This T cell receptor beta chain came from a study of CD8 T cells in ankylosing spondylitis. Trimming cost V 0 bases and J 10 bases, with 12 bases left between them. The CDR3 sequence is 13 residues long. The V gene's germline CDR1 is SGHAT and CDR2 FQNNGV. One entry per CDR3 protein, called by TCRdb with MiXCR from the 5' RACE reads. The table records 350,000 or so distinct CDR3 sequences, about 15% of them present only once. Sequencing was performed on blood, either unsorted or a sorted T cell fraction (not recorded which). The chain combines TRBV11-2 with TRBJ1-1, with D unresolved. The source is a male donor with ankylosing spondylitis or in good health (not recorded which). For the CDR3, the DNA is TGTGCCAGCAGCTTAGAACGCGCCTTGGCAGCTTTCTTT. Residues: CASSLERALAAFF.